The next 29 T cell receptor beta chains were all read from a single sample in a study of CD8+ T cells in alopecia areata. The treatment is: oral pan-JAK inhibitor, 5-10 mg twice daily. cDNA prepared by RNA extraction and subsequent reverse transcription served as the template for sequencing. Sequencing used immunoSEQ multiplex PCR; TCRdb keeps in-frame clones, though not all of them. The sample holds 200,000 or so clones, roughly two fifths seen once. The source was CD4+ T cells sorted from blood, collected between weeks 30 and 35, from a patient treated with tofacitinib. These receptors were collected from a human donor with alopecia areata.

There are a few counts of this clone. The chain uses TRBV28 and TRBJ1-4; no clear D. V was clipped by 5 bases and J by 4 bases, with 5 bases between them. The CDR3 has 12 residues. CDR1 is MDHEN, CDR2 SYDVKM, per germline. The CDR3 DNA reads TGTGCCAGCAGTCCCTTTAATGAAAAACTGTTTTTT. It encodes CASSPFNEKLFF.

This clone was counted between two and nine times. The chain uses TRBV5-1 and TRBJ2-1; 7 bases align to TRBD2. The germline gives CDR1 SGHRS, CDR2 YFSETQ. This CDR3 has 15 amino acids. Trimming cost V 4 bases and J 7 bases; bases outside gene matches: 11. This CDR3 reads CASSEPSGYLNEQFF. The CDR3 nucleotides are TGCGCCAGCAGCGAACCTAGCGGCTACCTGAATGAGCAGTTCTTC.

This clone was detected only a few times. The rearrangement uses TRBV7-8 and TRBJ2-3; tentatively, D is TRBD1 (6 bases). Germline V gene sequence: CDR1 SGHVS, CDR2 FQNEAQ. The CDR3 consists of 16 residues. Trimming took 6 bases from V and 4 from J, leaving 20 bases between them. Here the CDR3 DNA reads TGTGCCAGCAGTCAAAGGGGGTTTGGCTATCCAGATACGCAGTATTTT. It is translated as CASSQRGFGYPDTQYF.

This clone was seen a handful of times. CDR3 DNA: TGCGCCAGCAGGCCACTAACCTCCGGGACAGGGGGCCCTTCCTACAATGAGCAGTTCTTC. It yields the protein CASRPLTSGTGGPSYNEQFF. The chain has TRBV5-1 and TRBJ2-1, with TRBD1 matching 12 bases. The CDR3 covers 20 residues. Per the germline V gene, CDR1 is SGHRS and CDR2 is YFSETQ. Trimming took 5 bases from V and 1 from J; bases not matched to a gene: 16. The entire variable domain, with the rest obtained from reference TRBV5-1 and TRBJ2-1, is as follows: KAGVTQTPRYLIKTRGQQVTLSCSPISGHRSVSWYQQTPGQGLQFLFEYFSETQRNKGNFPGRFSGRQFSNSRSEMNVSTLELGDSALYLCASRPLTSGTGGPSYNEQFFGPGTRLTVL.

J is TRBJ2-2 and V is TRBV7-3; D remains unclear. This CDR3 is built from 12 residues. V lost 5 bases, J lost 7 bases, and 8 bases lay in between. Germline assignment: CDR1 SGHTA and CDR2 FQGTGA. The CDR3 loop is CASSPDRGELFF. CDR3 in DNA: TGTGCCAGCAGCCCGGACCGCGGGGAGCTGTTTTTT.

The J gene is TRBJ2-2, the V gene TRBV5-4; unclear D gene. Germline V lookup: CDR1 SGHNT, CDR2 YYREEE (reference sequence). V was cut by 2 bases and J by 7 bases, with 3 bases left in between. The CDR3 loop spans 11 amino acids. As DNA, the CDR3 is TGTGCCAGCAGCTTCGGCGGGGAGCTGTTTTTT. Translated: CASSFGGELFF. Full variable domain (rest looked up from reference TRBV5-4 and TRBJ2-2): ETGVTQSPTHLIKTRGQQVTLRCSSQSGHNTVSWYQQALGQGPQFIFQYYREEENGRGNFPPRFSGLQFPNYSSELNVNALELDDSALYLCASSFGGELFFGEGSRLTVL.

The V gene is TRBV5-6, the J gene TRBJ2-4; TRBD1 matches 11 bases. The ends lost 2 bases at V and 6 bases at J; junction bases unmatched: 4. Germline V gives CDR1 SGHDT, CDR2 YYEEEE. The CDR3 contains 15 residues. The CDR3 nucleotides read TGTGCCAGCAGCTTTCTGGGGACAGGGGGAAACATTCAGTACTTC. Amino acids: CASSFLGTGGNIQYF.

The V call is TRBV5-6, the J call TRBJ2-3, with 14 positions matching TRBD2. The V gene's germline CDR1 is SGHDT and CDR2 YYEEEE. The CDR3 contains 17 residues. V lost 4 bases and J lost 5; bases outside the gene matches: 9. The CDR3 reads CASSPQGLAGVRDTQYF. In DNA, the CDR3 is TGTGCCAGCAGCCCCCAGGGACTAGCGGGAGTTAGAGATACGCAGTATTTT. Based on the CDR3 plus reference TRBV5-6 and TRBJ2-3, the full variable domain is DAGVTQSPTHLIKTRGQQVTLRCSPKSGHDTVSWYQQALGQGPQFIFQYYEEEERQRGNFPDRFSGHQFPNYSSELNVNALLLGDSALYLCASSPQGLAGVRDTQYFGPGTRLTVL.

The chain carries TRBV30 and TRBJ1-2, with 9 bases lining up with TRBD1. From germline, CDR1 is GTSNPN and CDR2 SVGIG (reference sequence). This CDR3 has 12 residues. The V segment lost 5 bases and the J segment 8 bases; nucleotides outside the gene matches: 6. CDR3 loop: CAWQQGARGYTF. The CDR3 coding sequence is TGTGCCTGGCAACAGGGGGCGAGAGGCTACACCTTC. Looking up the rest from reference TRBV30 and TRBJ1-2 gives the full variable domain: SQTIHQWPATLVQPVGSPLSLECTVEGTSNPNLYWYRQAAGRGLQLLFYSVGIGQISSEVPQNLSASRPQDRQFILSSKKLLLSDSGFYLCAWQQGARGYTFGSGTRLTVV.

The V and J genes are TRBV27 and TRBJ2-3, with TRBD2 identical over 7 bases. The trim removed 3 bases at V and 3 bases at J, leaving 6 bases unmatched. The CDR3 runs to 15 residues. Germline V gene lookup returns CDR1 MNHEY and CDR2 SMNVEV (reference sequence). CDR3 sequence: CASSFQRGRTDTQYF. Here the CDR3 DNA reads TGTGCCAGCAGTTTCCAGCGGGGTCGGACAGATACGCAGTATTTT.

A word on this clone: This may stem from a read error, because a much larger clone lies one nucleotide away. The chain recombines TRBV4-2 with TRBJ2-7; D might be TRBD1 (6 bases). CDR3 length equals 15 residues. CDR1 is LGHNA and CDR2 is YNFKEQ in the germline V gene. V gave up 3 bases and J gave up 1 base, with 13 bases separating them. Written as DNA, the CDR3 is TGTGCCAGCAGCCAGGGACAAACCCGTTCCTACGAGCAGTACTTC. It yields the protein CASSQGQTRSYEQYF.

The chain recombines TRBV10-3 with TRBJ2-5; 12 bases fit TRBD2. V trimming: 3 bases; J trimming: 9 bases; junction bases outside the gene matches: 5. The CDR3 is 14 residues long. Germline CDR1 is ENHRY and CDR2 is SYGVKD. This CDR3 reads CAISDPSGRAAQYF. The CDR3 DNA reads TGTGCCATCAGTGATCCTAGCGGGAGGGCGGCCCAGTACTTC.

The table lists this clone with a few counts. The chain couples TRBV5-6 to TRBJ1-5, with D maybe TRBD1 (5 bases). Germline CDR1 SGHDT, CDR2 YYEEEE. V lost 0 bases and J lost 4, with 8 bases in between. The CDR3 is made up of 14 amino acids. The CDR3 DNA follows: TGTGCCAGCAGCTTGGGACAGATTAATCAGCCCCAGCATTTT. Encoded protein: CASSLGQINQPQHF. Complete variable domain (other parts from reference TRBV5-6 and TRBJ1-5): DAGVTQSPTHLIKTRGQQVTLRCSPKSGHDTVSWYQQALGQGPQFIFQYYEEEERQRGNFPDRFSGHQFPNYSSELNVNALLLGDSALYLCASSLGQINQPQHFGDGTRLSIL.

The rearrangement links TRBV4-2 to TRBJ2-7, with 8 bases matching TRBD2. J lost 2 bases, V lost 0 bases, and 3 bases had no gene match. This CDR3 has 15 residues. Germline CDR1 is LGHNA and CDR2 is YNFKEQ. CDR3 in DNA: TGTGCCAGCAGCCAAGAGGCTAGCGGGCCCTACGAGCAGTACTTC. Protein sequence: CASSQEASGPYEQYF.

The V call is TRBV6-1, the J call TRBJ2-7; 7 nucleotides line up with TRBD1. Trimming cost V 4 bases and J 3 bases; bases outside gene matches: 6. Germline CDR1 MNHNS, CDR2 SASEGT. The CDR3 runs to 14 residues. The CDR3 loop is CASSGTGPVYEQYF. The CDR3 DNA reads TGTGCCAGCAGTGGGACAGGACCGGTCTACGAGCAGTACTTC.

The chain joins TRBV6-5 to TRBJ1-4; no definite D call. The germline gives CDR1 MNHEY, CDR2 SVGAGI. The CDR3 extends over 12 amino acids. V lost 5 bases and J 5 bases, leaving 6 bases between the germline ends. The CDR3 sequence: CASSGINEKLFF. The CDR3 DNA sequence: TGTGCCAGCAGTGGGATAAATGAAAAACTGTTTTTT.

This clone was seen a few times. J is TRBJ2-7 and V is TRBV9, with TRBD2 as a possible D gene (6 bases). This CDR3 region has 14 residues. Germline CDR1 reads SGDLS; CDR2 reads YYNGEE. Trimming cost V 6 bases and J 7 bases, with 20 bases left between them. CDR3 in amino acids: CASTRELVTGEQYF. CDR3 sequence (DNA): TGTGCCAGCACCCGGGAGCTGGTAACGGGGGAGCAGTACTTC.

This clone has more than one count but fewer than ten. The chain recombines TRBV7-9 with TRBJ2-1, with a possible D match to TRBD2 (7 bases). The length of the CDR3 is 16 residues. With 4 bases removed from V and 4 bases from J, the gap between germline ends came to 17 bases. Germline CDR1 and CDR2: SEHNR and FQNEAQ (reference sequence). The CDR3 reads CASSSRGGQRYNEQFF. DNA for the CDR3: TGTGCCAGCAGCTCTAGGGGGGGGCAGAGATACAATGAGCAGTTCTTC.

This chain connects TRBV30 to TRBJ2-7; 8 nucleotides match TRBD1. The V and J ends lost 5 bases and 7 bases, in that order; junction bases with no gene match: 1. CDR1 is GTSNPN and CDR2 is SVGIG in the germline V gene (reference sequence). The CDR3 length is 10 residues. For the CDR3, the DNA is TGTGCCTGGGGACAGGGAGAGCAGTACTTC. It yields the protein CAWGQGEQYF.

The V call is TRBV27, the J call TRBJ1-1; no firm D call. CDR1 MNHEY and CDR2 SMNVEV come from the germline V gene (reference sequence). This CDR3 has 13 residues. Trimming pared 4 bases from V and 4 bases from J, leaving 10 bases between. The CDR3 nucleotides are TGTGCCAGCAGTTCCAGGATCAGCACTGAAGCTTTCTTT. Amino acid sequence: CASSSRISTEAFF.

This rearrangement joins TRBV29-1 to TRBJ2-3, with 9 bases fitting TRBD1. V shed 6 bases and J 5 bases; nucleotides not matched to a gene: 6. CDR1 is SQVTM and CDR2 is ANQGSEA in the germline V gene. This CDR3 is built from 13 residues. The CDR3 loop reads CSVSGTGLDTQYF. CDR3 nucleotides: TGCAGCGTCTCCGGGACAGGGCTAGATACGCAGTATTTT.

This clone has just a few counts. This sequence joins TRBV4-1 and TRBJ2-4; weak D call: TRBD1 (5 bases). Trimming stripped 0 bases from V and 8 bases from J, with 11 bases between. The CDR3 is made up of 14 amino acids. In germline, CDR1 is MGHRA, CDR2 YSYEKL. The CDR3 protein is CASSQDRSGYIQYF. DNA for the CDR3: TGCGCCAGCAGCCAAGATCGTTCAGGGTACATTCAGTACTTC.

CDR3 region: CAGGQGNTGELFF. In DNA form, the CDR3 reads TGTGCCGGGGGACAGGGGAACACCGGGGAGCTGTTTTTT. The chain couples TRBV28 to TRBJ2-2, with 9 bases that match TRBD1. After removal of 11 bases from V and 1 base from J, the junction contained 2 bases not matched to a gene. This CDR3 is 13 amino acids long. Germline CDR1 and CDR2: MDHEN and SYDVKM.

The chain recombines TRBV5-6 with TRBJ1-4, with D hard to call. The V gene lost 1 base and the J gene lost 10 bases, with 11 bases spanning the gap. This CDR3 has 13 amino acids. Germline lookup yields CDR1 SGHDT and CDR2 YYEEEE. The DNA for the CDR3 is TGTGCCAGCAGCTTGCTGGCAGCAGGAAAACTGTTTTTT. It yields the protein CASSLLAAGKLFF.

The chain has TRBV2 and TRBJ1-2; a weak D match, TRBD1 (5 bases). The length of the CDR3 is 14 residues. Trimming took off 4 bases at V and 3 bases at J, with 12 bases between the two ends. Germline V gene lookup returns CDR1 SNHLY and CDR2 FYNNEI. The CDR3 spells CASSVQGADYGYTF. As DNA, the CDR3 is TGTGCCAGCAGTGTCCAGGGCGCGGACTATGGCTACACCTTC.

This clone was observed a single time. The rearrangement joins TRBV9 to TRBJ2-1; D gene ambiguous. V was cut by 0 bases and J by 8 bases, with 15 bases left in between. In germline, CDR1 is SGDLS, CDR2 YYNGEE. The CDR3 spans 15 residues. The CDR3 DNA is TGTGCCAGCAGCGTAGGGTGGTTCGGAGTAGATGAGCAGTTCTTC. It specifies CASSVGWFGVDEQFF.

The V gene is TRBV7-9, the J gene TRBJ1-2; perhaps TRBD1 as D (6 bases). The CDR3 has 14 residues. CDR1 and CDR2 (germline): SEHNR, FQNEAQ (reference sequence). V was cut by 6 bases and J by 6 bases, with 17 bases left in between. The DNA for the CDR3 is TGTGCCAGCAGTTCCCCCCAGGGGAGTAATGGCTACACCTTC. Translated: CASSSPQGSNGYTF. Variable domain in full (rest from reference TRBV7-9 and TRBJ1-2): DTGVSQNPRHKITKRGQNVTFRCDPISEHNRLYWYRQTLGQGPEFLTYFQNEAQLEKSRLLSDRFSAERPKGSFSTLEIQRTEQGDSAMYLCASSSPQGSNGYTFGSGTRLTVV.

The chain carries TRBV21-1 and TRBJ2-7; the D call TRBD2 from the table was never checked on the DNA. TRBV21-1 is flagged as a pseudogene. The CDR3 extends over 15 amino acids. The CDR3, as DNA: TGTGCCAGCAGCAAAGCGCTTTCGGGCTCCTACGAGCAGTACTTC. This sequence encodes CASSKALSGSYEQYF.

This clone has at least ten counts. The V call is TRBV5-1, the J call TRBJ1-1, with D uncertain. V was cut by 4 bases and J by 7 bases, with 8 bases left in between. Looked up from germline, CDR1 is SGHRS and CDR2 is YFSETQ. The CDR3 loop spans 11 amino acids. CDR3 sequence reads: CASSSGVEAFF. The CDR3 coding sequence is TGCGCCAGCAGCAGCGGGGTTGAAGCTTTCTTT. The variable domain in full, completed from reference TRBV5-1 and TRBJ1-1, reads KAGVTQTPRYLIKTRGQQVTLSCSPISGHRSVSWYQQTPGQGLQFLFEYFSETQRNKGNFPGRFSGRQFSNSRSEMNVSTLELGDSALYLCASSSGVEAFFGQGTRLTVV.